The entry below gives a single T cell receptor beta chain sequence along with its context. There is no known antigen for this receptor. The record has no base qualities; no much larger clone is one base away. The data originate from a study of lymphopenia after photon versus proton radiotherapy (dated by TCRdb to between 2018 and 2021). Study-level background: The immunological effects of photon versus proton radiation therapy were compared in patients with gastrointestinal tumors who developed high-grade lymphopenia. The study aimed to characterize how the two radiation modalities differ in their impact on the immune system. The cohort comprised about 20 patients with gastrointestinal tumors who received either photon or proton therapy and then developed lymphopenia. General conclusions and limits of the study: After the lymphocyte count nadir, photon-treated repertoires showed oligoclonal expansion, especially of CD8+ Temra cells, which drove the drop in diversity. Among patients across the cohort who died, overall survival time showed an inverse correlation with a larger post-nadir drop in TCR diversity. The survival association was assessed only in patients who died, and the authors presented better survival with proton therapy as a possibility rather than a demonstrated result. During treatment, patients who received photon therapy lost naive T cells and TCR diversity and gained effector/memory populations, whereas patients who received proton therapy remained relatively stable.

Counted from cysteine to phenylalanine, this CDR3 has 14 amino acids. Only the CDR3 part of the read is kept: 42 bases, read in frame from the first base. Germline trimming: 5 bases from V, 5 bases from J; junction bases outside gene matches: 6. CDR1 and CDR2 (SGHRS, YFSETQ) derive from the germline V gene. Library preparation employed the immunoSEQ multiplex PCR assay. T cell repertoires were profiled with deep sequencing of rearranged TCR beta loci together with multiparametric flow cytometry. TCRdb provides this immuneACCESS table in a form limited to in-frame rearrangements. Some clones are lacking; in checked studies, under half of them reflect an unresolved V gene, and why the rest are absent is not known. Within this sample are tens of thousands of clones, with roughly nine tenths of them counted one time only. The top ten clonotypes cover around 7% of the sample.

The sample here was peripheral blood, taken from a patient treated with proton-based radiotherapy. This TCR was sampled from a woman aged 65 to 85 with pancreatic cancer. Some clones in this sample may be carry-over from other donors' samples. In this chain, TRBV5-1 is recombined with TRBJ1-4, and TRBD1 aligns with 7 junction nucleotides. CDR3 sequence: CASRRTGDNEKLFF. At the DNA level, the sequence is TGCGCCAGCAGAAGAACAGGGGACAATGAAAAACTGTTTTTT.